The 15 T cell receptor beta chains presented below share a single source sample, sequenced in a study of T cell responses to AZD1222 COVID-19 vaccine. Only in-frame clones appear in the TCRdb table, and some are missing; sequencing was by immunoSEQ multiplex PCR. The sample shows 95,000 to 130,000 clones, about 91% of them seen only once. The sequenced sample was peripheral blood, obtained on day 0 of AZD1222 vaccination. The receptors derive from an adult in good health.

The genes are TRBV5-8 and TRBJ1-1; D call uncertain. This CDR3 region has 14 residues. The germline V gene encodes CDR1 SGHTS and CDR2 YDEGEE. V gave up 0 bases and J gave up 0 bases, with 6 bases separating them. CDR3 protein: CASSLARMNTEAFF. CDR3 nucleotide sequence: TGTGCCAGCAGCTTGGCTCGTATGAACACTGAAGCTTTCTTT. The entire variable domain, with the rest obtained from reference TRBV5-8 and TRBJ1-1, is as follows: EAGVTQSPTHLIKTRGQQATLRCSPISGHTSVYWYQQALGLGLQFLLWYDEGEERNRGNFPPRFSGRQFPNYSSELNVNALELEDSALYLCASSLARMNTEAFFGQGTRLTVV.

The rearrangement joins TRBV5-1 to TRBJ2-3, with 9 bases aligning to TRBD2. With V trimmed by 1 base and J by 7 bases, 7 bases remained unmatched. The germline V gene has CDR1 SGHRS and CDR2 YFSETQ. This CDR3 is 15 amino acids long. The CDR3 loop is CASSLYSGRINTQYF. The CDR3 region has the DNA TGCGCCAGCAGCTTGTATAGCGGGAGAATAAATACGCAGTATTTT.

V is TRBV7-2 and J is TRBJ2-2; TRBD2 agrees at 11 bases. CDR3 size: 16 residues. Trimming cost V 5 bases and J 7 bases; bases outside gene matches: 9. Germline CDR1 reads SGHTA; CDR2 reads FQGNSA. CDR3 sequence reads: CASSELAGERGGELFF. The CDR3 coding sequence is TGTGCCAGCAGCGAACTAGCGGGAGAGAGGGGCGGGGAGCTGTTTTTT.

The rearrangement joins TRBV6-1 to TRBJ1-3; D unresolved. The germline gives CDR1 MNHNS, CDR2 SASEGT. This CDR3 comprises 13 residues. Trimming shortened V by 3 bases and J by 0 bases, and 3 bases separated the two germline ends. CDR3 in DNA: TGTGCCAGCAGTGAGGGCTCTGGAAACACCATATATTTT. Translation gives CASSEGSGNTIYF.

The chain is built from TRBV29-1 and TRBJ2-3; D is unclear. Germline V gives CDR1 SQVTM, CDR2 ANQGSEA. V lost 5 bases, J lost 2 bases, and 8 bases lay in between. The CDR3 loop spans 12 amino acids. CDR3 region: CSVSSFTDTQYF. DNA of the CDR3: TGCAGCGTTAGTAGCTTCACAGATACGCAGTATTTT.

The J gene is TRBJ2-3, the V gene TRBV6-2 or TRBV6-3; TRBD1 matches 8 bases. CDR1 and CDR2 (germline): MNHEY, SVGEGT. Trimming took 4 bases from V and 5 from J; bases not matched to a gene: 8. The CDR3 loop spans 15 amino acids. The CDR3 protein is CASSLDRGRRDTQYF. The CDR3 coding sequence is TGTGCCAGCAGTTTAGACAGGGGTCGTCGAGATACGCAGTATTTT.

The V and J genes are TRBV15 and TRBJ1-4; TRBD1 aligns across 11 bases. Germline assignment: CDR1 LNHNV and CDR2 YYDKDF (reference sequence). V dropped 2 bases and J dropped 14; count of bases not matched to a gene: 10. The CDR3 is made up of 15 amino acids. This chain's CDR3 is CATSRSGTGGDVLFF. The CDR3 DNA reads TGTGCCACCAGCAGATCCGGGACAGGGGGAGATGTTCTGTTTTTT.

The chain recombines TRBV6-5 with TRBJ1-1, with a tentative D call TRBD1 (6 bases). In germline, CDR1 is MNHEY, CDR2 SVGAGI. The CDR3 loop spans 16 amino acids. Trimming removed 2 bases from V and 6 bases from J, with 19 bases in between. Here the CDR3 DNA reads TGTGCCAGCAGTTACACACAGGGAAGACCGGGCGCTGAAGCTTTCTTT. Translating gives CASSYTQGRPGAEAFF.

The rearrangement uses TRBV4-2 and TRBJ2-3, with 12 bases matching TRBD2. Germline loops: CDR1 LGHNA, CDR2 YNFKEQ. V shed 0 bases, J shed 0 bases, and the junction held 4 bases outside the gene matches. This CDR3 is 18 amino acids long. CDR3 region: CASSQDLTSGGSTDTQYF. The DNA of the CDR3 is TGTGCCAGCAGCCAAGATCTTACTAGCGGGGGGAGCACAGATACGCAGTATTTT.

The chain employs TRBV14 and TRBJ1-1, with TRBD1 matching over 7 bases. Germline V gene sequence: CDR1 SGHDN, CDR2 FVKESK. Trimming removed 7 bases from V and 5 bases from J; junction bases left unmatched: 10. This CDR3 comprises 14 residues. DNA of the CDR3: TGTGCCAGCATGCCGACAGGGCGAGGTACTGAAGCTTTCTTT. Translating gives CASMPTGRGTEAFF. Combining the CDR3 with reference TRBV14 and TRBJ1-1 gives the whole variable domain EAGVTQFPSHSVIEKGQTVTLRCDPISGHDNLYWYRRVMGKEIKFLLHFVKESKQDESGMPNNRFLAERTGGTYSTLKVQPAELEDSGVYFCASMPTGRGTEAFFGQGTRLTVV.

The V and J genes are TRBV5-5 and TRBJ2-7; tentative D call: TRBD1 (5 bases). CDR1 and CDR2 from the germline V gene are SGHKS and YYEKEE (reference sequence). The CDR3 is 15 amino acids. Trimming removed 3 bases from V and 3 bases from J, with 16 bases in between. As DNA, the CDR3 is TGTGCCAGCAGCTCGGCAGGGTACCCTCACTACGAGCAGTACTTC. The encoded protein is CASSSAGYPHYEQYF.

The chain carries TRBV7-6 and TRBJ2-7; TRBD2 agrees at 10 bases. The V and J ends lost 5 bases and 3 bases, in that order; junction bases with no gene match: 7. The CDR3 spans 15 residues. Germline assignment: CDR1 SGHVS and CDR2 FNYEAQ. The CDR3 loop is CASSKGLAVLYEQYF. For the CDR3, the DNA is TGTGCCAGCAGCAAAGGACTAGCGGTCCTCTACGAGCAGTACTTC.

This chain uses TRBV19 with TRBJ2-6, with D maybe TRBD1 (7 bases). Trimming shortened V by 1 base and J by 1 base, and 20 bases separated the two germline ends. Germline lookup yields CDR1 LNHDA and CDR2 SQIVND (reference sequence). The CDR3 contains 20 residues. CDR3 protein: CASSIASSRQGLSGANVLTF. CDR3 bases: TGTGCCAGTAGTATAGCTAGTTCCCGACAGGGACTTTCTGGGGCCAACGTCCTGACTTTC.

The chain combines TRBV6-5 with TRBJ1-1, with 7 positions matching TRBD1. Unmatched junction bases numbered 9, after V lost 6 bases and J lost 5 bases. This CDR3 comprises 14 residues. Germline CDR1 MNHEY, CDR2 SVGAGI. CDR3 residues: CASSLSGGRTEAFF. The CDR3, as DNA: TGTGCCAGCAGCCTCTCAGGGGGAAGGACTGAAGCTTTCTTT.

The chain couples TRBV18 to TRBJ2-2, with D unresolved. The CDR3 loop spans 15 amino acids. The germline gives CDR1 KGHSH, CDR2 LQKENI. V was cut by 2 bases and J by 0 bases, with 7 bases left in between. The CDR3 bases are TGTGCCAGCTCACCAGGGGTCGCGAACACCGGGGAGCTGTTTTTT. Translating gives CASSPGVANTGELFF. The entire variable domain, with the rest obtained from reference TRBV18 and TRBJ2-2, is as follows: NAGVMQNPRHLVRRRGQEARLRCSPMKGHSHVYWYRQLPEEGLKFMVYLQKENIIDESGMPKERFSAEFPKEGPSILRIQQVVRGDSAAYFCASSPGVANTGELFFGEGSRLTVL.